This TCR beta chain was identified in a study of cytomegalovirus exposure and HLA in healthy donors. In the study overall: Among roughly 180 million T cells, an earlier analysis found 117 million unique TCR beta sequences.

With 60 Vbeta and 13 Jbeta primers, the PCR was carried out. The protocol was immunoSEQ multiplex PCR, while the TCRdb copy is restricted to in-frame clones and leaves out a portion. There are 60,000 or so clones in the sample, with 2.1% held by the top ten. Germline lookup yields CDR1 SGHRS and CDR2 YFSETQ. This CDR3 is 14 amino acids long. Losses at the gene ends were 0 bases for V and 5 bases for J; bases not matched to a gene: 4. Healthy bone marrow donors supplied every sample. This clonotype was sampled from a woman aged 18-29 years in good health and CMV-seronegative. The rearrangement links TRBV5-1 to TRBJ2-5; 7 positions agree with TRBD2. Sequenced input: PBMCs. The CDR3 protein is CASSLGRGGETQYF. The CDR3 bases are TGCGCCAGCAGCTTGGGGCGGGGAGGGGAGACCCAGTACTTC.